A single sample gave rise to the 19 T cell receptor beta chains below, sequenced in a study of a mutant IDH1 vaccine in newly diagnosed glioma. Assay used: immunoSEQ multiplex PCR; TCRdb lists only in-frame clones, some missing. This table holds 15,000 to 20,000 clones, 80% found once. The sample's time point: baseline, week 1 (first vaccination visit). Treatment reported: pre-vaccination baseline after standard-of-care therapy. The sample was PBMCs, taken from a glioma patient treated with radiotherapy, temozolomide or both. These receptors were obtained from a man between 35 and 55 years old with glioma.

The V and J genes are TRBV2 and TRBJ2-2; 8 bases are shared with TRBD2. CDR3 length: 14 residues. With V trimmed by 6 bases and J by 6 bases, 6 bases remained unmatched. Germline assignment: CDR1 SNHLY and CDR2 FYNNEI. The CDR3 DNA is TGTGCCAGCAGAAAGCGGGAGTCAGCCGGGGAGCTGTTTTTT. This codes for CASRKRESAGELFF.

The chain is built from TRBV28 and TRBJ2-5; possibly TRBD2 for D (5 bases). CDR3 size: 13 residues. V shed 5 bases and J shed 0 bases, with 7 bases lying between them. CDR1 and CDR2 from the germline V gene are MDHEN and SYDVKM. In DNA form, the CDR3 reads TGTGCCAGCAGTCGGGGATACCAAGAGACCCAGTACTTC. This encodes CASSRGYQETQYF.

This clone was counted a few times. The chain uses TRBV10-1 and TRBJ1-5, with D hard to call. This CDR3 spans 13 amino acids. The V end lost 4 bases, the J end lost 4 bases, and 8 bases lay between the germline ends. The germline gives CDR1 WNHNN, CDR2 SYGVQD (reference sequence). The CDR3 loop is CASSVSSNQPQHF. The CDR3 nucleotides are TGCGCCAGCAGTGTGTCTTCGAATCAGCCCCAGCATTTT.

The CDR3 bases are TGCAGCGTTGCGCAGGGGCTCTCTGGGGCCAACGTCCTGACTTTC. Translation: CSVAQGLSGANVLTF. The V gene is TRBV29-1, the J gene TRBJ2-6; tentative D call: TRBD1 (6 bases). The CDR3 covers 15 residues. Trimming removed 4 bases from V and 0 bases from J, with 10 bases in between. Germline loops: CDR1 SQVTM, CDR2 ANQGSEA.

This chain links TRBV21-1 with TRBJ1-1. TRBV21-1 is flagged as a pseudogene. There are 16 residues in the CDR3. The CDR3 reads CASSKYRHGRRTEAFF. CDR3 DNA sequence: TGTGCCAGCAGCAAATATCGTCACGGTAGAAGGACTGAAGCTTTCTTT.

The V gene is TRBV5-6, the J gene TRBJ2-7; D not certain. V was cut by 4 bases and J by 0 bases, with 11 bases left in between. The germline V gene has CDR1 SGHDT and CDR2 YYEEEE. This CDR3 is 14 amino acids long. CDR3 nucleotides: TGTGCCAGCAGCCCCTCCTATCTCTCCTACGAGCAGTACGTC. Translating gives CASSPSYLSYEQYV.

The chain joins TRBV11-2 to TRBJ1-1, with 7 bases aligning to TRBD1. Per germline, CDR1 SGHAT and CDR2 FQNNGV. The V segment lost 5 bases and the J segment 2 bases; nucleotides outside the gene matches: 5. The CDR3 has 14 amino acids. The CDR3 spells CASSTGTANTEAFF. CDR3 in DNA: TGTGCCAGCAGCACCGGGACAGCCAACACTGAAGCTTTCTTT.

The chain combines TRBV4-1 with TRBJ1-2; 8 bases agree with TRBD1. The CDR3 length is 19 residues. Germline V lookup: CDR1 MGHRA, CDR2 YSYEKL. The V and J ends lost 1 base and 4 bases, in that order; junction bases with no gene match: 17. CDR3: CASSQVDMGRAGGGYGYTF. Written as DNA, the CDR3 is TGCGCCAGCAGCCAAGTTGATATGGGTCGGGCAGGGGGCGGCTATGGCTACACCTTC.

The chain's CDR3 is CASSPVGTEPDTQYF. CDR3 nucleotides: TGTGCCAGCAGCCCAGTGGGGACTGAGCCGGATACGCAGTATTTT. V usage is TRBV9 and J usage is TRBJ2-3; D might be TRBD2 (6 bases). Trimming stripped 4 bases from V and 6 bases from J, with 18 bases between. Germline CDR1 SGDLS, CDR2 YYNGEE. The CDR3 runs 15 residues. Based on the CDR3 plus reference TRBV9 and TRBJ2-3, the full variable domain is DSGVTQTPKHLITATGQRVTLRCSPRSGDLSVYWYQQSLDQGLQFLIQYYNGEERAKGNILERFSAQQFPDLHSELNLSSLELGDSALYFCASSPVGTEPDTQYFGPGTRLTVL.

The rearrangement uses TRBV21-1 and TRBJ2-1. TRBV21-1 is labeled a pseudogene. This CDR3 has 15 residues. CDR3 sequence: CASSKVSSSYNEQFF. The CDR3 DNA reads TGTGCCAGCAGCAAAGTCAGCAGCTCCTACAATGAGCAGTTCTTC.

This chain links TRBV14 with TRBJ2-7; D is undetermined. Trimming cost V 5 bases and J 3 bases, with 8 bases left between them. Germline lookup yields CDR1 SGHDN and CDR2 FVKESK. The CDR3 sequence is 12 residues long. In DNA form, the CDR3 reads TGTGCCAGCAGCACCGGGTTCTACGAGCAGTACTTC. It encodes CASSTGFYEQYF.

This chain connects TRBV2 to TRBJ2-7; D may be TRBD2 (6 bases). CDR3 size: 13 residues. The germline gives CDR1 SNHLY, CDR2 FYNNEI. V shed 1 base and J shed 7 bases, with 11 bases lying between them. CDR3 sequence: CASSEGREWEQYF. In DNA form, the CDR3 reads TGTGCCAGCAGTGAAGGCCGGGAGTGGGAGCAGTACTTC.

The chain employs TRBV19 and TRBJ1-6, with 11 nucleotides matching TRBD1. The CDR3 contains 17 residues. Losses at the gene ends were 4 bases for V and 11 bases for J; bases not matched to a gene: 13. Germline loops: CDR1 LNHDA, CDR2 SQIVND (reference sequence). The CDR3 is CASSTKSPGTGGTPLHF. The CDR3 DNA sequence: TGTGCCAGTAGTACGAAGAGCCCCGGGACAGGGGGAACACCCCTCCACTTT.

The J gene is TRBJ1-1, the V gene TRBV6-5, with TRBD1 identical over 10 bases. The germline gives CDR1 MNHEY, CDR2 SVGAGI. The ends lost 2 bases at V and 4 bases at J; junction bases unmatched: 1. The CDR3 runs to 14 residues. CDR3 bases: TGTGCCAGCAGTTACGGACAGGGGGTCACTGAAGCTTTCTTT. Amino acids: CASSYGQGVTEAFF.

The rearrangement links TRBV4-3 to TRBJ2-1; D is unclear. The CDR3 loop spans 16 amino acids. The V end was cut by 1 base, the J end by 3 bases, with 13 bases between. CDR1 is LGHNA, CDR2 YSLEER, per germline. CDR3 sequence reads: CASSQGEAAIYNEQFF. In DNA, the CDR3 is TGCGCCAGCAGCCAAGGTGAGGCAGCTATCTACAATGAGCAGTTCTTC.

This clone was seen a few times. The chain has TRBV5-4 and TRBJ1-1, with 9 bases that match TRBD1. V trimming: 4 bases; J trimming: 5 bases; junction bases outside the gene matches: 3. This CDR3 is built from 13 residues. Germline-derived CDR1 and CDR2 are SGHNT and YYREEE (reference sequence). CDR3 region: CASSPGQGTEAFF. In DNA form, the CDR3 reads TGTGCCAGCAGCCCCGGACAGGGGACTGAAGCTTTCTTT.

In this sample, this clone turned up once. J is TRBJ2-3 and V is TRBV30; 10 positions match TRBD2. CDR1 is GTSNPN and CDR2 is SVGIG in the germline V gene (reference sequence). Trimming cost V 0 bases and J 6 bases; bases outside gene matches: 6. This CDR3 has 15 residues. In DNA form, the CDR3 reads TGTGCCTGGAGTGTAAGGCTAGCGGGAGTTGATACGCAGTATTTT. Translated: CAWSVRLAGVDTQYF.

The chain uses TRBV6-5 and TRBJ1-2; 7 bases match TRBD1. CDR1 and CDR2 from the germline V gene are MNHEY and SVGAGI. The CDR3 sequence is 13 residues long. V lost 8 bases and J lost 6; bases outside the gene matches: 9. CDR3 amino acids: CASALQQGNGYTF. In nucleotides, the CDR3 is TGTGCCAGCGCTCTCCAACAGGGGAATGGCTACACCTTC.

The chain carries TRBV6-5 and TRBJ2-2, with D perhaps matching TRBD1 (7 bases). This CDR3 comprises 13 residues. V was cut by 5 bases and J by 7 bases, with 11 bases left in between. Germline V gene data show CDR1 as MNHEY and CDR2 as SVGAGI. The chain's CDR3 is CASSDREDGELFF. DNA for the CDR3: TGTGCCAGCAGTGACAGGGAGGACGGGGAGCTGTTTTTT.